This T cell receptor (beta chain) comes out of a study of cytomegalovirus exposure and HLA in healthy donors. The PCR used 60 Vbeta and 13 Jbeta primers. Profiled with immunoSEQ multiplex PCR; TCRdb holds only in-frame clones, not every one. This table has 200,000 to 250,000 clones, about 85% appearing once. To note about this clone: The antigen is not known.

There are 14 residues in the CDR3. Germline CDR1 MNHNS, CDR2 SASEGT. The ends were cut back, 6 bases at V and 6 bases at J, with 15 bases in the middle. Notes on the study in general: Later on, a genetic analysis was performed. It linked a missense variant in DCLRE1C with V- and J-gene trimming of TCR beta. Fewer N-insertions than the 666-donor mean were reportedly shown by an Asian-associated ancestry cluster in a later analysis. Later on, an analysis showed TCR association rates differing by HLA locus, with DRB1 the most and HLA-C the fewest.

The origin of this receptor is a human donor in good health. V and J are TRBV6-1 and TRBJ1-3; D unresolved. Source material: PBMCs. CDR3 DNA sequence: TGTGCCAGCAGGGTGGAGGCCGTGGTAAACACCATATATTTT. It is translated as CASRVEAVVNTIYF.